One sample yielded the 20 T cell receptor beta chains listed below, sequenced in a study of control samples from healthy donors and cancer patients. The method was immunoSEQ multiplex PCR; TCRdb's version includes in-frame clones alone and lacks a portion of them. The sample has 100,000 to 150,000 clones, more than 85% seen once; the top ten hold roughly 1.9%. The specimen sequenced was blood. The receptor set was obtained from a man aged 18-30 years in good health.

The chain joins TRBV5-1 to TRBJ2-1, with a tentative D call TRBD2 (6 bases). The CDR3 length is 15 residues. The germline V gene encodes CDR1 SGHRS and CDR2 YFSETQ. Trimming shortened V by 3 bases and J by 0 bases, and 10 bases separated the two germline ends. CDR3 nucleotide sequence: TGCGCCAGCAGCTCGGAGGGATACTCCTACAATGAGCAGTTCTTC. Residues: CASSSEGYSYNEQFF. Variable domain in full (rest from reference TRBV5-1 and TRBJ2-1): KAGVTQTPRYLIKTRGQQVTLSCSPISGHRSVSWYQQTPGQGLQFLFEYFSETQRNKGNFPGRFSGRQFSNSRSEMNVSTLELGDSALYLCASSSEGYSYNEQFFGPGTRLTVL.

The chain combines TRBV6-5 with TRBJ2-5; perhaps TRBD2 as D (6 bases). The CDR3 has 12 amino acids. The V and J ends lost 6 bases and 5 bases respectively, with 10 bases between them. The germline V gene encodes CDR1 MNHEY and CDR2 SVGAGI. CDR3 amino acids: CASSGSRETQYF. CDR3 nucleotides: TGTGCCAGCAGCGGGAGTAGGGAGACCCAGTACTTC.

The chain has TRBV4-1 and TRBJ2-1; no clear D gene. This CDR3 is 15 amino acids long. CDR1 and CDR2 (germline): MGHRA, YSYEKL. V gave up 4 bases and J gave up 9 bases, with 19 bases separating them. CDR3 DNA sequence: TGCGCCAGCAGCCTCTCCGGGCCCCAGTCTGGTGAGCAGTTCTTC. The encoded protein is CASSLSGPQSGEQFF.

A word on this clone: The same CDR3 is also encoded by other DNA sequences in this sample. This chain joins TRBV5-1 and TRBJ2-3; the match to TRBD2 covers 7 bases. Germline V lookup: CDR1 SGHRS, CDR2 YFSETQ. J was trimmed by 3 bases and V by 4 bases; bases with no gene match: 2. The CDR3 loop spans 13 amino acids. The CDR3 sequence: CASSLGGTDTQYF. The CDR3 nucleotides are TGCGCCAGCAGCCTGGGAGGGACAGATACGCAGTATTTT.

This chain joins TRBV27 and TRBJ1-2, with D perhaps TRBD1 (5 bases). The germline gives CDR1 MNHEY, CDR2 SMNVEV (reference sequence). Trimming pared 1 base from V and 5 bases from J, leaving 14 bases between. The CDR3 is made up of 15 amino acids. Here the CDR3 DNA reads TGTGCCAGCAGTTTATATCCGGGGCACCATTATGGCTACACCTTC. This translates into CASSLYPGHHYGYTF.

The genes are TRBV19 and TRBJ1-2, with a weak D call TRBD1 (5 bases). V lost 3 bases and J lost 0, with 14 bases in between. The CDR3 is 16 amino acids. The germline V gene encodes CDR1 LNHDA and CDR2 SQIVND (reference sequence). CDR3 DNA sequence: TGTGCCAGTAGTATTCCCGACCGACAGCCTAACTATGGCTACACCTTC. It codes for CASSIPDRQPNYGYTF.

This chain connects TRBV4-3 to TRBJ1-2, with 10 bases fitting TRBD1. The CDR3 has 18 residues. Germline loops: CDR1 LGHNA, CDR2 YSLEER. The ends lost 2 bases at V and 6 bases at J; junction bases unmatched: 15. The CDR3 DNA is TGCGCCAGCAGCCAATCACGACAGGGGGCGAAATCCCGAAATGGCTACACCTTC. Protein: CASSQSRQGAKSRNGYTF.

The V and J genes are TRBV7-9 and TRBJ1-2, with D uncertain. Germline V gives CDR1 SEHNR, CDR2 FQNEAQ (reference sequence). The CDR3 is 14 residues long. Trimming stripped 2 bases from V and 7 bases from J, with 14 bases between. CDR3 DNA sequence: TGTGCCAGCAGCTTAAGTCCGGCCAGAGGTGGCTACACCTTC. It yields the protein CASSLSPARGGYTF.

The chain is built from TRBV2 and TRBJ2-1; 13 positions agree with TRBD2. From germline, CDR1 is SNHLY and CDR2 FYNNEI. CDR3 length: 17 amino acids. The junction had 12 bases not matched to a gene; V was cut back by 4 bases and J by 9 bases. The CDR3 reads CASSAPVGLAGVGEQFF. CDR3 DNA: TGTGCCAGCAGTGCCCCAGTAGGACTAGCGGGAGTGGGTGAGCAGTTCTTC.

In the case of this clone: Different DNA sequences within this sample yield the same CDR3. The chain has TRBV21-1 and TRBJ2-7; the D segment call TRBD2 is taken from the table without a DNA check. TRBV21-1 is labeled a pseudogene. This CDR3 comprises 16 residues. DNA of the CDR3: TGTGCCAGCAGCAAAGGTGAGGCGGGGGCTATTTACGAGCAGTACTTC. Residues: CASSKGEAGAIYEQYF.

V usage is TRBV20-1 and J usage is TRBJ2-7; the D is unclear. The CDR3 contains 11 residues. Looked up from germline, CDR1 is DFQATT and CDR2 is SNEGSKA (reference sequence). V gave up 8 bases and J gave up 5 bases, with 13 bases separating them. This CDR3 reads CSFADVDEQYF. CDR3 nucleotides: TGCAGTTTCGCCGACGTCGACGAGCAGTACTTC.

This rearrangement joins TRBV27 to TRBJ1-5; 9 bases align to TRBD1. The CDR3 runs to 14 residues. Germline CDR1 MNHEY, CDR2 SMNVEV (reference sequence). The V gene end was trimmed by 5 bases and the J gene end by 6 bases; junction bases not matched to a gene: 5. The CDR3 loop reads CASSLNRGLQPQHF. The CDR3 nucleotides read TGTGCCAGCAGTCTGAACAGGGGGCTTCAGCCCCAGCATTTT.

The CDR3 DNA reads TGCAGTGCTAGTGACCGACTTTATAGCAATCAGCCCCAGCATTTT. It codes for CSASDRLYSNQPQHF. V gene TRBV20-1 combines with J gene TRBJ1-5; D uncertain. The germline V and J ends were trimmed by 3 bases and 0 bases, with 12 bases remaining between them. CDR3 size: 15 residues. CDR1 DFQATT and CDR2 SNEGSKA come from the germline V gene (reference sequence).

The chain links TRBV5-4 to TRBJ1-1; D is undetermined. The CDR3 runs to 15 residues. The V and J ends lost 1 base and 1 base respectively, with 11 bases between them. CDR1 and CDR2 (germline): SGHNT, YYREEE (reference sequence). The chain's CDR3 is CASSLSGRKNTEAFF. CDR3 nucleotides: TGTGCCAGCAGCTTGTCGGGGAGGAAGAACACTGAAGCTTTCTTT.

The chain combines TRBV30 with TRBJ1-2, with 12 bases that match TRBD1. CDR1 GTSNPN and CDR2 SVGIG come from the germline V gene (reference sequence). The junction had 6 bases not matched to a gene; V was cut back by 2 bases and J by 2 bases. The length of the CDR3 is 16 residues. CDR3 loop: CAWSKTGTGGNYGYTF. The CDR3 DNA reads TGTGCCTGGAGTAAAACCGGGACAGGGGGCAACTATGGCTACACCTTC.

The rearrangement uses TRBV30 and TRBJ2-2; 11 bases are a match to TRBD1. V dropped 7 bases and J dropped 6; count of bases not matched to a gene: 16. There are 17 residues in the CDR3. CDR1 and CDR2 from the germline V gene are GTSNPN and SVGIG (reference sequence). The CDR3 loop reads CASTKGGQGEVAGELFF. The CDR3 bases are TGTGCCTCAACGAAAGGGGGACAGGGGGAGGTCGCCGGGGAGCTGTTTTTT. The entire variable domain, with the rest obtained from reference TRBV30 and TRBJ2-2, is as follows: SQTIHQWPATLVQPVGSPLSLECTVEGTSNPNLYWYRQAAGRGLQLLFYSVGIGQISSEVPQNLSASRPQDRQFILSSKKLLLSDSGFYLCASTKGGQGEVAGELFFGEGSRLTVL.

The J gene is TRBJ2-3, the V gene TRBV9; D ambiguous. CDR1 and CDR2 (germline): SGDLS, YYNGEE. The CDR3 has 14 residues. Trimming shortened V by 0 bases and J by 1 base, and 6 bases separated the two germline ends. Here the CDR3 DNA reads TGTGCCAGCAGCGTAGCCCTTCGCACAGATACGCAGTATTTT. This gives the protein CASSVALRTDTQYF. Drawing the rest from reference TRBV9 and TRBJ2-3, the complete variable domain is DSGVTQTPKHLITATGQRVTLRCSPRSGDLSVYWYQQSLDQGLQFLIQYYNGEERAKGNILERFSAQQFPDLHSELNLSSLELGDSALYFCASSVALRTDTQYFGPGTRLTVL.

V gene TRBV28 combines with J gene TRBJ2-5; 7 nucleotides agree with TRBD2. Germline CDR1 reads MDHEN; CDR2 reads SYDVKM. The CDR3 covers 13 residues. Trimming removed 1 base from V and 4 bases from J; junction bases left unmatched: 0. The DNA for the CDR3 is TGTGCCAGCAGTTTATCGGGGGGAGAGACCCAGTACTTC. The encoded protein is CASSLSGGETQYF.

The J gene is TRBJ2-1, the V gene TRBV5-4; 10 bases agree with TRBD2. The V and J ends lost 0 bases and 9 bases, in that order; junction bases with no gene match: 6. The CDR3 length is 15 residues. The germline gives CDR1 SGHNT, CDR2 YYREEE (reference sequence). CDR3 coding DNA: TGTGCCAGCAGCTTGGCTAGCGGGAGTGGAGTTGAGCAGTTCTTC. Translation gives CASSLASGSGVEQFF.

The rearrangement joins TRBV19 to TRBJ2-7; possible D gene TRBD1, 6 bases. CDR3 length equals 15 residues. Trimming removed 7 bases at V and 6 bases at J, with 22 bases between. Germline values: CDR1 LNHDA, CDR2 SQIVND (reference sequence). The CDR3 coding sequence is TGTGCCAGTACCCCTTCCCAGGGGCGGTCCGCCGAGCAGTACTTC. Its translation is CASTPSQGRSAEQYF. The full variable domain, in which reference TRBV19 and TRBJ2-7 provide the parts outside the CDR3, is DGGITQSPKYLFRKEGQNVTLSCEQNLNHDAMYWYRQDPGQGLRLIYYSQIVNDFQKGDIAEGYSVSREKKESFPLTVTSAQKNPTAFYLCASTPSQGRSAEQYFGPGTRLTVT.